Below, 32 T cell receptor beta chains from the same sample are listed, as sequenced in a study of Ad26.COV2.S vaccination and SARS-CoV-2 variants. Profiled with immunoSEQ multiplex PCR; TCRdb holds only in-frame clones, not every one. The table records approximately 340,000 clones, about 90% of them present only once. The material sequenced was peripheral blood, taken after recovery from COVID-19. These receptors were collected from a human donor who had recovered from COVID-19.

The rearrangement uses TRBV2 and TRBJ1-5, with D possibly matching TRBD1 (6 bases). Germline values: CDR1 SNHLY, CDR2 FYNNEI. This CDR3 is built from 15 residues. V gave up 3 bases and J gave up 6 bases, with 15 bases separating them. The CDR3 protein is CASSDGQGFFQPQHF. As DNA, the CDR3 is TGTGCCAGCAGTGATGGGCAGGGGTTTTTTCAGCCCCAGCATTTT.

The genes are TRBV27 and TRBJ2-3; D assignment may be TRBD1 or TRBD2 (5 bases each). Germline V gives CDR1 MNHEY, CDR2 SMNVEV (reference sequence). The CDR3 contains 15 residues. The V end was cut by 2 bases, the J end by 14 bases, with 23 bases between. The CDR3 protein is CASSLEGLDGAGRYF. The CDR3 DNA sequence: TGTGCCAGCAGTTTAGAGGGGCTAGATGGGGCAGGGAGGTATTTT.

The chain recombines TRBV3-1 (or the pseudogene TRBV3-2) with TRBJ1-1; no clear D. The CDR3 covers 13 residues. V shed 5 bases and J shed 5 bases, with 12 bases lying between them. Germline values: CDR1 LGHDT, CDR2 YNNKEL (reference sequence). DNA for the CDR3: TGTGCCAGCAGCATATCATCTCGTACTGAAGCTTTCTTT. This encodes CASSISSRTEAFF.

CDR3 sequence reads: CASSLNTPRDYGYTF. CDR3 DNA sequence: TGCGCCAGCAGCCTCAACACGCCTAGGGACTATGGCTACACCTTC. The chain is built from TRBV5-1 and TRBJ1-2; D unresolved. V lost 4 bases and J lost 3, with 16 bases in between. From germline, CDR1 is SGHRS and CDR2 YFSETQ. The CDR3 contains 15 residues.

This chain links TRBV3-1 (or the pseudogene TRBV3-2) with TRBJ2-7; perhaps TRBD1 as D (6 bases). The V gene lost 6 bases and the J gene lost 2 bases, with 14 bases spanning the gap. Germline CDR1 and CDR2: LGHDT and YNNKEL (reference sequence). CDR3 length: 14 amino acids. The CDR3 DNA reads TGTGCCAGCAGAGTGACAGGCTCGACCTACGAGCAGTACTTC. Translation: CASRVTGSTYEQYF.

The gene calls are TRBV9 and TRBJ1-4; the D is unclear. This CDR3 region has 15 residues. Germline CDR1 SGDLS, CDR2 YYNGEE. The germline V and J ends were trimmed by 0 bases and 3 bases, with 9 bases remaining between them. In nucleotides, the CDR3 is TGTGCCAGCAGCGTAGGCTGGGGAGCTAATGAAAAACTGTTTTTT. It is translated as CASSVGWGANEKLFF.

The V gene is TRBV9, the J gene TRBJ1-1; D is undetermined. Deletions cut 4 bases from V and 4 bases from J, with 14 bases between. The CDR3 sequence is 14 residues long. The V gene's germline CDR1 is SGDLS and CDR2 YYNGEE. The CDR3 DNA reads TGTGCCAGCAGCAAAAGCGGAGGGAGCACTGAAGCTTTCTTT. Protein sequence: CASSKSGGSTEAFF.

The V gene is TRBV5-5, the J gene TRBJ1-2, with D hard to call. V dropped 3 bases and J dropped 7 bases, with 10 bases sitting between them. The length of the CDR3 is 12 residues. CDR1 SGHKS and CDR2 YYEKEE come from the germline V gene (reference sequence). The DNA for the CDR3 is TGTGCCAGCAGCTGGCAAGCGTCTGGCTACACCTTC. Translating gives CASSWQASGYTF.

V is TRBV6-2 or TRBV6-3 and J is TRBJ2-3; TRBD2 matches at 11 bases. The CDR3 contains 17 residues. Losses at the gene ends were 6 bases for V and 1 base for J; bases not matched to a gene: 9. Germline loops: CDR1 MNHEY, CDR2 SVGEGT. In DNA, the CDR3 is TGTGCCAGCAGCCGGATCGAACTAGCGGGGGGCACAGATACGCAGTATTTT. Translation gives CASSRIELAGGTDTQYF.

For the CDR3, the DNA is TGTGCCAGCAGGCGGCCGGGACAGGGGGAATACGAGCAGTACTTC. Its translation is CASRRPGQGEYEQYF. The chain joins TRBV11-2 to TRBJ2-7; 11 positions agree with TRBD1. The CDR3 length is 15 residues. The germline V gene encodes CDR1 SGHAT and CDR2 FQNNGV. V shed 6 bases, J shed 4 bases, and the junction held 8 bases outside the gene matches.

The V gene is TRBV27, the J gene TRBJ2-7; D gene uncertain. V gave up 4 bases and J gave up 3 bases, with 7 bases separating them. Germline CDR1 reads MNHEY; CDR2 reads SMNVEV (reference sequence). The CDR3 is 12 amino acids. The CDR3, as DNA: TGTGCCAGCAGTTCCCGTGGCTACGAGCAGTACTTC. Amino acids: CASSSRGYEQYF.

The chain carries TRBV5-4 and TRBJ2-5; 8 bases map to TRBD2. With 4 bases clipped from V and 7 bases from J, the junction kept 6 bases outside the gene matches. Germline lookup yields CDR1 SGHNT and CDR2 YYREEE (reference sequence). The CDR3 sequence is 13 residues long. The CDR3 loop reads CASSNGLAGTQYF. The CDR3 DNA reads TGTGCCAGCAGCAACGGACTAGCAGGGACCCAGTACTTC.

The V gene is TRBV18, the J gene TRBJ1-5, with no clear D. Between the trimmed V and J ends, which lost 2 bases and 6 bases, there was a span of 8 bases. Germline V CDR1 and CDR2: KGHSH, LQKENI. This CDR3 has 13 amino acids. The CDR3: CASSPGLGQPQHF. In nucleotides, the CDR3 is TGTGCCAGCTCACCAGGGCTGGGTCAGCCCCAGCATTTT.

The chain recombines TRBV16 with TRBJ2-3; D not resolved. The CDR3 is 12 amino acids. Looked up from germline, CDR1 is KGHSY and CDR2 is FQNENV. V dropped 0 bases and J dropped 6 bases, with 4 bases sitting between them. CDR3 in amino acids: CASSQSSDTQYF. The CDR3 DNA reads TGTGCCAGCAGCCAATCATCGGATACGCAGTATTTT.

The chain combines TRBV9 with TRBJ1-1, with D possibly being TRBD1 (5 bases). Looked up from germline, CDR1 is SGDLS and CDR2 is YYNGEE. Trimming shortened V by 3 bases and J by 0 bases, and 6 bases separated the two germline ends. The CDR3 consists of 13 residues. CDR3 sequence (DNA): TGTGCCAGCAGCGACAGGTTGAACACTGAAGCTTTCTTT. Encoded protein: CASSDRLNTEAFF.

This clone was recorded only once. Distinct nucleotide sequences in the sample also encode this CDR3. The chain joins TRBV4-1 to TRBJ1-1; weak D call: TRBD1 (5 bases). The CDR3 covers 14 residues. Deletions cut 1 base from V and 2 bases from J, with 8 bases between. Germline V gene lookup returns CDR1 MGHRA and CDR2 YSYEKL. CDR3 sequence: CASSQGQLNTEAFF. CDR3 sequence (DNA): TGCGCCAGCAGCCAAGGACAGTTAAACACTGAAGCTTTCTTT.

The chain combines TRBV6-1 with TRBJ1-5; tentative D call: TRBD1 (6 bases). CDR3 size: 15 residues. CDR1 and CDR2 from the germline V gene are MNHNS and SASEGT. Trimming pared 1 base from V and 7 bases from J, leaving 14 bases between. The CDR3 protein is CASSEGTRGRQPQHF. The CDR3 DNA reads as TGTGCCAGCAGTGAAGGGACAAGGGGGAGGCAGCCCCAGCATTTT.

The chain combines TRBV29-1 with TRBJ1-1; D unresolved. V lost 6 bases and J lost 3, with 11 bases in between. The CDR3 is made up of 12 amino acids. Germline V gene sequence: CDR1 SQVTM, CDR2 ANQGSEA. The CDR3 DNA sequence: TGCAGCGTGAAAAGGGTCGACACTGAAGCTTTCTTT. Translating gives CSVKRVDTEAFF.

A single count supports this clone. The genes are TRBV18 and TRBJ2-3, with D tentatively TRBD2 (6 bases). The CDR3 is made up of 13 amino acids. The ends were cut back, 6 bases at V and 7 bases at J, with 14 bases in the middle. CDR1 and CDR2 from the germline V gene are KGHSH and LQKENI. This CDR3 is CASSPPSENTQYF. In nucleotides, the CDR3 is TGTGCCAGCTCTCCTCCTAGCGAAAATACGCAGTATTTT.

This rearrangement joins TRBV9 to TRBJ2-3, with 9 bases identical to TRBD2. J gave up 4 bases and V 3 bases, and 6 bases lay outside the gene matches. Germline V gene lookup returns CDR1 SGDLS and CDR2 YYNGEE. CDR3 size: 15 residues. The CDR3: CASSARLAAPDTQYF. DNA for the CDR3: TGTGCCAGCAGCGCCCGACTAGCGGCCCCAGATACGCAGTATTTT. The full variable domain, completed using reference TRBV9 and TRBJ2-3, is DSGVTQTPKHLITATGQRVTLRCSPRSGDLSVYWYQQSLDQGLQFLIQYYNGEERAKGNILERFSAQQFPDLHSELNLSSLELGDSALYFCASSARLAAPDTQYFGPGTRLTVL.

V usage is TRBV6-6 and J usage is TRBJ1-2; 7 bases align to TRBD1. CDR1 is MNHNY, CDR2 SVGAGI, per germline (reference sequence). J lost 2 bases, V lost 0 bases, and 3 bases had no gene match. The CDR3 sequence is 15 residues long. The CDR3 reads CASSYSTGINYGYTF. DNA of the CDR3: TGTGCCAGCAGTTACTCGACAGGGATAAACTATGGCTACACCTTC.

The chain links TRBV6-6 to TRBJ2-5; TRBD1 aligns across 11 bases. V was clipped by 6 bases and J by 4 bases; unmatched bases: 7. CDR3 length: 15 residues. CDR1 and CDR2 from the germline V gene are MNHNY and SVGAGI (reference sequence). CDR3 region: CASSPGTGGAETQYF. CDR3 DNA sequence: TGTGCCAGCAGCCCCGGGACAGGGGGGGCAGAGACCCAGTACTTC.

The chain employs TRBV19 and TRBJ2-7; D is unresolved. The CDR3 contains 14 residues. CDR1 is LNHDA, CDR2 SQIVND, per germline (reference sequence). V was shortened by 9 bases and J by 2 bases, with 17 bases between the two germline ends. CDR3 DNA: TGTGCCAGCAATGAGGAGCTTTTCGCCTACGAGCAGTACTTC. Amino acid sequence: CASNEELFAYEQYF.

The chain links TRBV6-6 to TRBJ2-2; tentatively, D is TRBD1 or TRBD2 (5 bases each). The V end lost 5 bases, the J end lost 4 bases, and 23 bases lay between the germline ends. Germline values: CDR1 MNHNY, CDR2 SVGAGI (reference sequence). CDR3 length: 18 amino acids. In nucleotides, the CDR3 is TGTGCCAGCAGTCCCGGGACGAATTATTGGTTGGGCACCGGGGAGCTGTTTTTT. It specifies CASSPGTNYWLGTGELFF.

The chain employs TRBV19 and TRBJ2-6; possibly TRBD2 for D (5 bases). Deletions cut 8 bases from V and 9 bases from J, with 8 bases between. This CDR3 comprises 11 residues. Germline lookup yields CDR1 LNHDA and CDR2 SQIVND (reference sequence). The CDR3 sequence is CASDRDNVLTF. CDR3 in DNA: TGTGCCAGTGACCGGGACAACGTCCTGACTTTC. Complete variable domain (other parts from reference TRBV19 and TRBJ2-6): DGGITQSPKYLFRKEGQNVTLSCEQNLNHDAMYWYRQDPGQGLRLIYYSQIVNDFQKGDIAEGYSVSREKKESFPLTVTSAQKNPTAFYLCASDRDNVLTFGAGSRLTVL.

The gene calls are TRBV5-1 and TRBJ2-3; TRBD1 might be the D (7 bases). Germline V gene sequence: CDR1 SGHRS, CDR2 YFSETQ. CDR3 length equals 16 residues. V lost 9 bases and J 0 bases, leaving 20 bases between the germline ends. The DNA for the CDR3 is TGCGCCACCCGACAGGGTAGCGGACCTAGCACAGATACGCAGTATTTT. This translates into CATRQGSGPSTDTQYF.

In the case of this clone: Likely a read error: the CDR3 ends without its conserved phenylalanine or tryptophan. The DNA is omitted, as the CDR3 cannot be located on it reliably, and the CDR3 follows TCRdb's listing. The gene calls are TRBV2 and TRBJ2-3; the table gives TRBD1 as D, unverified against the DNA. Germline V gene data show CDR1 as SNHLY and CDR2 as FYNNEI. The CDR3 length is 11 residues, termini included. The CDR3 spells CASSGGGGDSP.

In its sample, this clone was seen once. The genes are TRBV6-5 and TRBJ1-5; no clear D. Germline assignment: CDR1 MNHEY and CDR2 SVGAGI. This CDR3 spans 15 amino acids. V was clipped by 6 bases and J by 2 bases, with 14 bases between them. The CDR3 sequence is CASSPIGAGNQPQHF. CDR3 bases: TGTGCCAGCAGCCCCATCGGAGCAGGCAATCAGCCCCAGCATTTT.

Here the CDR3 reads CASSQATSGAKNIQYF. CDR3 DNA: TGTGCCAGCAGCCAAGCGACTAGCGGGGCCAAAAACATTCAGTACTTC. The chain employs TRBV4-2 and TRBJ2-4; 10 nucleotides agree with TRBD2. The CDR3 covers 16 residues. J lost 1 base, V lost 1 base, and 1 base had no gene match. Germline CDR1 LGHNA, CDR2 YNFKEQ.

V and J are TRBV19 and TRBJ2-7; D not certain. Trimming cost V 10 bases and J 6 bases, with 19 bases left between them. The CDR3 runs 13 residues. CDR1 is LNHDA and CDR2 is SQIVND in the germline V gene (reference sequence). CDR3 amino acids: CATSEVGWSEQYF. The CDR3 DNA reads as TGTGCCACCTCAGAAGTGGGGTGGAGCGAGCAGTACTTC.

The V call is TRBV19, the J call TRBJ1-5; D is uncertain. Germline assignment: CDR1 LNHDA and CDR2 SQIVND (reference sequence). The germline V and J ends were trimmed by 1 base and 6 bases, with 10 bases remaining between them. The CDR3 extends over 14 amino acids. The CDR3: CASSIGLWSQPQHF. The CDR3 DNA follows: TGTGCCAGTAGTATAGGTCTGTGGAGTCAGCCCCAGCATTTT.

V is TRBV27 and J is TRBJ2-1; 8 nucleotides match TRBD2. Germline trimming cut 5 bases from V and 4 bases from J; bases unmatched to any gene: 10. CDR3 length equals 16 residues. Looked up from germline, CDR1 is MNHEY and CDR2 is SMNVEV (reference sequence). The CDR3 bases are TGTGCCAGCAGTCTCGCCGGGCGGGGGGATTACAATGAGCAGTTCTTC. Residues: CASSLAGRGDYNEQFF.